The sequence of this TCR beta chain was determined in a study of identical twins. There are a few counts of this clonotype. The antigen remains undetermined. TCRdb redid the calling of the 5' RACE reads with MiXCR, one entry per CDR3 protein. Of under 900,000 distinct CDR3 sequences listed, 9% to 15% are singletons. The CDR3 has 16 amino acids. The ends lost 1 base at V and 6 bases at J; junction bases unmatched: 10. Germline CDR1 and CDR2: SEHNR and FQNEAQ (reference sequence). Study outcomes and limitations: Findings depended on cross-sectional statistics rather than tracking the same donors. For out-of-frame alpha sequences shared by twins, low generation probability was in excess.

This same sample was also taken into another study, of yellow fever vaccine responses in identical twins. That work contributes: Twins reportedly appeared to share part of their vaccine T cell response while keeping part individual.

V gene TRBV7-9 combines with J gene TRBJ1-2, with TRBD1 identical over 8 bases. Sample: PBMCs. The clonotype was recovered from a young woman in good health. The chain's CDR3 is CASSLGAGQGGNGYTF. The CDR3 DNA is TGTGCCAGCAGCTTAGGAGCCGGACAGGGTGGAAATGGCTACACCTTC. The full variable domain, its missing parts supplied by reference TRBV7-9 and TRBJ1-2, is DTGVSQNPRHKITKRGQNVTFRCDPISEHNRLYWYRQTLGQGPEFLTYFQNEAQLEKSRLLSDRFSAERPKGSFSTLEIQRTEQGDSAMYLCASSLGAGQGGNGYTFGSGTRLTVV.